The 4 T cell receptor beta chains below were found in one sample sequenced in a study of CD8 T cells in ankylosing spondylitis. The antigens for these receptors are not known. Overall study results and limits: Blood of patients with ankylosing spondylitis appeared to be characterized by a TCR beta motif of several highly homologous variants.

TCRdb processed the 5' RACE reads anew with MiXCR; each CDR3 protein has one entry. Among around 770,000 distinct CDR3 sequences listed, approximately 10% were seen once. Specimen: blood, either unsorted or a sorted T cell fraction (not recorded which). These receptors were obtained from a male donor with ankylosing spondylitis.

In its sample, this clonotype was seen a few times. This chain joins TRBV20-1 and TRBJ2-1; TRBD2 agrees at 12 bases. This CDR3 is built from 17 residues. Looked up from germline, CDR1 is DFQATT and CDR2 is SNEGSKA (reference sequence). Losses at the gene ends were 0 bases for V and 5 bases for J; bases not matched to a gene: 8. The CDR3 DNA sequence: TGCAGTGCTAGAGATCGGGCTAGCGGGGGGGCTGACAATGAGCAGTTCTTC. Its protein product is CSARDRASGGADNEQFF.

At least ten counts were recorded for this clonotype. This chain links TRBV7-2 with TRBJ1-6; TRBD1 matches at 11 bases. Losses at the gene ends were 11 bases for V and 10 bases for J; bases not matched to a gene: 13. There are 15 residues in the CDR3. Germline loops: CDR1 SGHTA, CDR2 FQGNSA. The CDR3 reads CASRGTGGVGSPLHF. The CDR3 DNA follows: TGTGCCTCCCGCGGGACAGGGGGAGTTGGGTCACCCCTCCACTTT.

For this clonotype: A much larger clone lies a single base off, so this may be a read error. The genes are TRBV7-9 and TRBJ2-2; D gene ambiguous. Germline values: CDR1 SEHNR, CDR2 FQNEAQ (reference sequence). V gave up 1 base and J gave up 7 bases, with 4 bases separating them. This CDR3 has 12 amino acids. The CDR3 loop is CASSLEYGELFF. CDR3 DNA: TGTGCCAGCAGCTTAGAGTACGGGGAGCTGTTTTTT.

This clonotype was counted a few times. V gene TRBV29-1 combines with J gene TRBJ1-3; D unclear. V was clipped by 4 bases and J by 0 bases, with 7 bases between them. Germline V CDR1 and CDR2: SQVTM, ANQGSEA. The CDR3 has 13 residues. CDR3 sequence (DNA): TGCAGCGTTGTTCCGCGCTCTGGAAACACCATATATTTT. It codes for CSVVPRSGNTIYF.